Below are 9 T cell receptor beta chains sequenced from a single sample in a study of spatial heterogeneity in lung cancer. TCRdb redid the calling of the 5' RACE reads with MiXCR, one entry per CDR3 protein. In the table there are some 13,000 distinct CDR3 sequences, 3.5% to 4.5% of which are singletons. Time point specified: sample taken at primary tumor resection. Unsorted whole RNA of tumor, nontumor lung or frozen PBMC was sequenced. The specimen comprised PBMCs, sampled at surgery. The receptors originated from a male donor with early-stage non-small cell lung cancer.

Many counts were recorded for this clonotype. Because this beta chain is a stray read in a library intended to capture alpha chains, its abundance should not be given much weight. The rearrangement joins TRBV6-5 to TRBJ1-1; a weak D match, TRBD1 (6 bases). Trimming cost V 2 bases and J 4 bases, with 8 bases left between them. Per the germline V gene, CDR1 is MNHEY and CDR2 is SVGAGI. The CDR3 sequence is 13 residues long. The CDR3 nucleotides are TGTGCCAGCAGTTACAAGGGGGGCACTGAAGCTTTCTTT. As protein: CASSYKGGTEAFF.

This clonotype was recorded at least ten times. The size of this beta chain means little, since it is a stray read in a library made for alpha chains. J is TRBJ2-2 and V is TRBV20-1; 11 bases map to TRBD2. Germline V gene sequence: CDR1 DFQATT, CDR2 SNEGSKA (reference sequence). The CDR3 has 17 residues. J lost 6 bases, V lost 3 bases, and 12 bases had no gene match. The CDR3 bases are TGCAGTGCTAGTCCCATCGGGCTAGCGGGAGGCTCCGGGGAGCTGTTTTTT. Translated: CSASPIGLAGGSGELFF.

This clonotype was observed many times. This beta chain is a stray read from a library made for alpha chains; its abundance is not meaningful. The chain has TRBV5-1 and TRBJ2-5, with 10 bases aligning to TRBD2. Germline V lookup: CDR1 SGHRS, CDR2 YFSETQ. This CDR3 region has 16 residues. The V gene end was trimmed by 0 bases and the J gene end by 5 bases; junction bases not matched to a gene: 7. The CDR3 DNA reads TGCGCCAGCAGCTTGGCACCTAGCGGGAGTTGGGAGACCCAGTACTTC. It yields the protein CASSLAPSGSWETQYF.

This clonotype was recorded many times. This beta chain is an off-target read within a library intended for alpha chains, so its frequency means little. The chain is built from TRBV7-9 and TRBJ2-2, with D unresolved. Germline assignment: CDR1 SEHNR and CDR2 FQNEAQ (reference sequence). The V gene lost 5 bases and the J gene lost 0 bases, with 10 bases spanning the gap. The CDR3 has 15 amino acids. The CDR3 bases are TGTGCCAGCAGCCGCATTTCCCCGAACACCGGGGAGCTGTTTTTT. Amino acid sequence: CASSRISPNTGELFF.

This clonotype was recorded many times. This beta chain slipped into a library made for alpha chains as a stray read, so its size is not meaningful. This chain links TRBV6-2 or TRBV6-3 with TRBJ2-1, with TRBD2 identical over 7 bases. Germline loops: CDR1 MNHEY, CDR2 SVGEGT. The V and J ends lost 10 bases and 2 bases, in that order; junction bases with no gene match: 11. The CDR3 length is 15 residues. The CDR3 DNA follows: TGTGCCATCCAACGAGCGGGAAGACCCTACAATGAGCAGTTCTTC. Protein sequence: CAIQRAGRPYNEQFF.

At least ten counts were recorded for this clonotype. Since the library was made to target alpha chains, this beta chain is a stray read and its abundance is not meaningful. The chain combines TRBV5-1 with TRBJ2-3; TRBD1 might be the D (6 bases). V was clipped by 7 bases and J by 2 bases, with 14 bases between them. This CDR3 is 14 amino acids long. Germline V gene data show CDR1 as SGHRS and CDR2 as YFSETQ. The CDR3 loop is CASRKGENTDTQYF. CDR3 in DNA: TGCGCCAGCCGAAAGGGGGAGAACACAGATACGCAGTATTTT.

This clonotype was counted at least ten times. This beta chain slipped into a library made for alpha chains as a stray read, so its size is not meaningful. The V and J genes are TRBV10-3 and TRBJ2-1; possible D gene TRBD2, 6 bases. The CDR3 runs 16 residues. V shed 10 bases and J shed 8 bases, with 27 bases lying between them. The V gene's germline CDR1 is ENHRY and CDR2 SYGVKD. The CDR3 protein is CATRRDGSTPGDEQFF. CDR3 DNA sequence: TGTGCCACAAGACGGGACGGTTCAACTCCGGGGGATGAGCAGTTCTTC.

This clonotype was counted ten times or more. The library was prepared for alpha chains; this beta chain is a stray read, so its frequency means little. V and J are TRBV6-1 and TRBJ2-5, with 8 bases fitting TRBD1. CDR3 length: 14 residues. Germline V lookup: CDR1 MNHNS, CDR2 SASEGT. V trimming: 6 bases; J trimming: 2 bases; junction bases outside the gene matches: 5. This chain's CDR3 is CASSSGQEQETQYF. The CDR3 DNA is TGTGCCAGCAGCTCGGGACAGGAGCAAGAGACCCAGTACTTC.

This clonotype was recorded at least ten times. This beta chain lies outside the target of a library built for alpha chains; its clone size means little. The V gene is TRBV21-1, the J gene TRBJ1-6. TRBV21-1 is a pseudogene segment. There are 16 residues in the CDR3. In DNA, the CDR3 is TGTGCCAGCAGCAAAGATAAGGACGCCCATAATTCACCCCTCCACTTT. Translation: CASSKDKDAHNSPLHF.